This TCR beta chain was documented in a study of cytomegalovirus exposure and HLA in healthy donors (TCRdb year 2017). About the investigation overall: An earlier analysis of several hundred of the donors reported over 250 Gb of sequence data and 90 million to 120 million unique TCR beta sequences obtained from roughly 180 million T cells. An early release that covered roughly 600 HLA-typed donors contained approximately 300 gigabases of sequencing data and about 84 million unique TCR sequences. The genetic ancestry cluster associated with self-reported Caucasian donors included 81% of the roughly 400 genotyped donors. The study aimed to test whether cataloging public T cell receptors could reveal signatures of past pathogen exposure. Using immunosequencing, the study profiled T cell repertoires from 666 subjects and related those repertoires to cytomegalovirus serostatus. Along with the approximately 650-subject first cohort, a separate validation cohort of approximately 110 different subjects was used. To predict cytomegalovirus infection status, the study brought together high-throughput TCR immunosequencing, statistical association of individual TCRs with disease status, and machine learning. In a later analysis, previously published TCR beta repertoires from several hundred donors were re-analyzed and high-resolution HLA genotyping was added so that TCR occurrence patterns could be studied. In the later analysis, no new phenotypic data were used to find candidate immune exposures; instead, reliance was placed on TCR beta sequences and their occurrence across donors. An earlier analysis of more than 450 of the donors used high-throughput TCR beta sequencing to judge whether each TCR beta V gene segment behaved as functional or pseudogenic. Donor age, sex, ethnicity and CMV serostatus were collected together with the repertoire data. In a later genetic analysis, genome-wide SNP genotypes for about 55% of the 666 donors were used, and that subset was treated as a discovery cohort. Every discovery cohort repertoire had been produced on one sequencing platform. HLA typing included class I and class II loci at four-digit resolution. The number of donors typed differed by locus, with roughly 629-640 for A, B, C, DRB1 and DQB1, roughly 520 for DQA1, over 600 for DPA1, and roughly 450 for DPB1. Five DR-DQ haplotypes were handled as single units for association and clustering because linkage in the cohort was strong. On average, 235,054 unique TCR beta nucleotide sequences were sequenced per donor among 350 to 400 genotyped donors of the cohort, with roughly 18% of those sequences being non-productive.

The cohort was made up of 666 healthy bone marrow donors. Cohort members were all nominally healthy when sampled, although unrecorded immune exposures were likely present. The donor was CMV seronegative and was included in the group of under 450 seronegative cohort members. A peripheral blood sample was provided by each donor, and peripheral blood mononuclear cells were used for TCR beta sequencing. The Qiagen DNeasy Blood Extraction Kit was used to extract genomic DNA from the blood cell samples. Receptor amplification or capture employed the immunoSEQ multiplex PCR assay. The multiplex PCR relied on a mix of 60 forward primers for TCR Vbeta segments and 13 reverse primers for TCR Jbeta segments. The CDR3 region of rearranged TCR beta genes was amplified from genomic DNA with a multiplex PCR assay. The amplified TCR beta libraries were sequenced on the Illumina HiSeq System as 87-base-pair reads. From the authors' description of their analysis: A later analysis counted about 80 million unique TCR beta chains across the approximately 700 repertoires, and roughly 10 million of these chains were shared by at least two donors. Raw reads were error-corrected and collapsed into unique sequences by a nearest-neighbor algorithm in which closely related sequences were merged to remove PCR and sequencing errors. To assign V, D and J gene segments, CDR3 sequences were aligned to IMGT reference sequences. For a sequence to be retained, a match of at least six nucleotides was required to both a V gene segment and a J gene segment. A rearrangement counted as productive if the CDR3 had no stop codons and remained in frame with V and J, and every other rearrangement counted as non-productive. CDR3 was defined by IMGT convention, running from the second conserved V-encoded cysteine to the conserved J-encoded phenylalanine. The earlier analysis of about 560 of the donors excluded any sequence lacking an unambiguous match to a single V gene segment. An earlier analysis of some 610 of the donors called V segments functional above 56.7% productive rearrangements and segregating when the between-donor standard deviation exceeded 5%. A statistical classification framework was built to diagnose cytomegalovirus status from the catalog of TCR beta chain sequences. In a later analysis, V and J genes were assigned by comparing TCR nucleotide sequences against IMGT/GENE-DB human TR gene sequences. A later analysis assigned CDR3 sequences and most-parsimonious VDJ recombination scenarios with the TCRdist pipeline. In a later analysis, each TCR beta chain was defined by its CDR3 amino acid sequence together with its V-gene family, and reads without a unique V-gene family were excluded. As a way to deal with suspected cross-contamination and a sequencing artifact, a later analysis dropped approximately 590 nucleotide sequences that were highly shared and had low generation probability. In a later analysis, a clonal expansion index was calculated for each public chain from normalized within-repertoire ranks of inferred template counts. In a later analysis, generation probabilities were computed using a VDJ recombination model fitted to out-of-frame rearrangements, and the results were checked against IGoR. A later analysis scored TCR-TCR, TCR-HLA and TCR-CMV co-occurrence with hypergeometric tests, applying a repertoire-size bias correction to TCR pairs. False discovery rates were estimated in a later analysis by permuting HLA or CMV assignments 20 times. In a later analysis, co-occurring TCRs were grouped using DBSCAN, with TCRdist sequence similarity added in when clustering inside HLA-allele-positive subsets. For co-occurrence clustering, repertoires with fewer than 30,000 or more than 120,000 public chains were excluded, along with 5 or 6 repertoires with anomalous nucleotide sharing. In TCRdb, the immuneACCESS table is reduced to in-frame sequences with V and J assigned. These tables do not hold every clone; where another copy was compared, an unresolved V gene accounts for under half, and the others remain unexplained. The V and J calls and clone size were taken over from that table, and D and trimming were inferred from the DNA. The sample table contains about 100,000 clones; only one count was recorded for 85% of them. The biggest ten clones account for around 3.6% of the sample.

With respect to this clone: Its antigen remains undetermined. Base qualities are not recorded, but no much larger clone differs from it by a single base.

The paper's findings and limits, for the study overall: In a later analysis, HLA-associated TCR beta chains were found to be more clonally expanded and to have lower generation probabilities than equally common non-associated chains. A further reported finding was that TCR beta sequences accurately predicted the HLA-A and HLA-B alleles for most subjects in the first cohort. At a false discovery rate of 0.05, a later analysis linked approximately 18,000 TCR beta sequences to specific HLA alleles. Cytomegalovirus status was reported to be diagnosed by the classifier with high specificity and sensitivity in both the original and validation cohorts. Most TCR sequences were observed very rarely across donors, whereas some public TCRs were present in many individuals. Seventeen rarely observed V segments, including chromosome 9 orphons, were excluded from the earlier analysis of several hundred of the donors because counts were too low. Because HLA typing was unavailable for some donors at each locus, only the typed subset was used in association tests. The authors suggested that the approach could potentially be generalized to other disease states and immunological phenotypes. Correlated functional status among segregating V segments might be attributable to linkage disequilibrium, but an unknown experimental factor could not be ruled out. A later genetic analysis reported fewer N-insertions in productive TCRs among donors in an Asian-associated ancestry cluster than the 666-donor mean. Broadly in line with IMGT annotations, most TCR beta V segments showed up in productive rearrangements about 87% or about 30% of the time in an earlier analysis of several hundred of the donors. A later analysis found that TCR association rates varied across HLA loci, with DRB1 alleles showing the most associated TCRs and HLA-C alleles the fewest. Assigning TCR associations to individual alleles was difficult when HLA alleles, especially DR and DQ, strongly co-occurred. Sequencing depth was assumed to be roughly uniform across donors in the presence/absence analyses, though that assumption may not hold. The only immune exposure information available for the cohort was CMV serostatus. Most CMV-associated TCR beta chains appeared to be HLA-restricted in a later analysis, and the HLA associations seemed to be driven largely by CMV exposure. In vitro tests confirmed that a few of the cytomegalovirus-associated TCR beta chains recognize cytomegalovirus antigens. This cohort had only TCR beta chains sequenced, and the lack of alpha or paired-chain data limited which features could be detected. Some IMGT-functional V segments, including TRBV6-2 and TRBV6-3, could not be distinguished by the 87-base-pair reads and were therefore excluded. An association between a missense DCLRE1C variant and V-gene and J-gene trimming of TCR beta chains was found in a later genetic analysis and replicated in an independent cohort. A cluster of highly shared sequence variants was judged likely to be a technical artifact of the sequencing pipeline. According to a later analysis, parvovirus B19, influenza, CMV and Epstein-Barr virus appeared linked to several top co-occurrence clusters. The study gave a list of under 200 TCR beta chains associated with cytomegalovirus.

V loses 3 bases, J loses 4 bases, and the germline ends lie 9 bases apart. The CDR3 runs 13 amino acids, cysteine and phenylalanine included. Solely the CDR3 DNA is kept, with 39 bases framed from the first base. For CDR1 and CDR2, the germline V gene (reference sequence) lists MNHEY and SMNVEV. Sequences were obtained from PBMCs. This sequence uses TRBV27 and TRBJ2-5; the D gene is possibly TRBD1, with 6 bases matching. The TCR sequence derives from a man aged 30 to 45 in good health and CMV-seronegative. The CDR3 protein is CASSLGHGETQYF. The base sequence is TGTGCCAGCAGTTTGGGACACGGAGAGACCCAGTACTTC.